These T cell receptor beta chains were read from a single sample in a study of T cell responses to AZD1222 COVID-19 vaccine. Some clones are missing from TCRdb's copy, which holds only in-frame ones; the method was immunoSEQ multiplex PCR. The sample has around 15,000 clones, 88% seen once. The sample consisted of peripheral blood, taken 28 days after the second AZD1222 dose. Every receptor here comes from an adult who received the AZD1222 COVID-19 vaccine. Each CDR3 is given with its conserved first and last residue. The D gene is left open where the match is weak. The listing skips clone size in some rows; elsewhere it reads once, few, many or a size class.

D: TRBD1
V: TRBV5-1
size: .
J: TRBJ1-4
CDR3: CASSPGQGQNEKLFF
DNA: TGCGCCAGCAGCCCTGGACAGGGCCAGAATGAAAAACTGTTTTTT

D: .
V: TRBV21-1
size: few
J: TRBJ2-5
CDR3: CASSTQGCEGETQYF
DNA: TGTGCCAGCAGCACCCAGGGGTGTGAAGGAGAGACCCAGTACTTC

D: .
V: TRBV5-8
size: .
J: TRBJ2-7
CDR3: CASSSKAGEQYF
DNA: TGTGCCAGCAGCTCGAAGGCCGGCGAGCAGTACTTC

D: TRBD1
V: TRBV9
size: .
J: TRBJ2-7
CDR3: CASSVDAGGLDEQYF
DNA: TGTGCCAGCAGCGTAGACGCAGGGGGCCTGGACGAGCAGTACTTC

D: .
V: TRBV5-4
size: .
J: TRBJ2-2
CDR3: CATLLDPRTGELFF
DNA: TGTGCCACCTTATTGGACCCGAGGACCGGGGAGCTGTTTTTT

D: .
V: TRBV3-1/TRBV3-2
size: once
J: TRBJ1-4
CDR3: CASSSDRGGEKLFF
DNA: TGTGCCAGCAGTAGTGATAGGGGAGGCGAAAAACTGTTTTTT

D: .
V: TRBV21-1
size: .
J: TRBJ2-3
CDR3: CASSKARASGKLTDTQYF
DNA: TGTGCCAGCAGCAAAGCGAGGGCTAGCGGGAAGTTGACAGATACGCAGTATTTT

D: .
V: TRBV4-3
size: .
J: TRBJ1-2
CDR3: CASSQGLENYGYTF
DNA: TGCGCCAGCAGCCAAGGGCTTGAAAACTATGGCTACACCTTC

D: .
V: TRBV4-1
size: once
J: TRBJ1-2
CDR3: CASSQVSGYGYTF
DNA: TGCGCCAGCAGCCAAGTTTCAGGCTATGGCTACACCTTC

D: TRBD1
V: TRBV6-6
size: .
J: TRBJ2-7
CDR3: CASSSHRTGLSYEQYF
DNA: TGTGCCAGCAGTTCTCATCGGACAGGCCTCTCCTACGAGCAGTACTTC

D: .
V: TRBV4-1
size: once
J: TRBJ2-7
CDR3: CASSQDLADEQYF
DNA: TGCGCCAGCAGCCAAGATTTAGCGGACGAGCAGTACTTC

D: .
V: TRBV11-3
size: few
J: TRBJ2-1
CDR3: CASSGPGHEQFF
DNA: TGTGCCAGCTCGGGACCGGGGCATGAGCAGTTCTTC

D: TRBD1
V: TRBV7-9
size: .
J: TRBJ1-2
CDR3: CASSLDRGYGYTF
DNA: TGTGCCAGCAGCCTTGACAGGGGGTATGGCTACACCTTC

D: TRBD1
V: TRBV24-1
size: .
J: TRBJ2-5
CDR3: CATSDFGTGGETQYF
DNA: TGTGCCACCAGTGATTTTGGTACAGGGGGAGAGACCCAGTACTTC

D: .
V: TRBV9
size: few
J: TRBJ1-1
CDR3: CASSVGTETEAFF
DNA: TGTGCCAGCAGCGTTGGTACAGAAACTGAAGCTTTCTTT

D: TRBD2
V: TRBV10-1
size: .
J: TRBJ2-4
CDR3: CASSEKSGGRDIQYF
DNA: TGCGCCAGCAGTGAGAAAAGCGGGGGGCGGGACATTCAGTACTTC

D: .
V: TRBV19
size: .
J: TRBJ2-2
CDR3: CASSMNRPTGELFF
DNA: TGTGCCAGTAGTATGAACAGACCAACCGGGGAGCTGTTTTTT

D: .
V: TRBV28
size: .
J: TRBJ1-4
CDR3: CASSEGGPNEKLFF
DNA: TGTGCCAGCAGCGAGGGGGGGCCTAATGAAAAACTGTTTTTT

D: TRBD1
V: TRBV28
size: .
J: TRBJ1-1
CDR3: CASRPQGANTEAFF
DNA: TGTGCCAGCAGACCACAGGGGGCGAACACTGAAGCTTTCTTT

D: .
V: TRBV24-1
size: .
J: TRBJ1-5
CDR3: CATSGPGRRGQPQHF
DNA: TGTGCCACCAGTGGCCCCGGGCGTCGGGGTCAGCCCCAGCATTTT

D: TRBD2
V: TRBV18
size: .
J: TRBJ2-1
CDR3: CASSPGLAGVQRSEQFF
DNA: TGTGCCAGCTCACCGGGACTAGCGGGAGTCCAAAGAAGCGAGCAGTTCTTC

D: .
V: TRBV5-1
size: .
J: TRBJ1-1
CDR3: CASSVTGPGTEAFF
DNA: TGCGCCAGCAGCGTTACCGGGCCGGGGACTGAAGCTTTCTTT

D: TRBD1
V: TRBV5-4
size: few
J: TRBJ2-3
CDR3: CASSLDRGITDTQYF
DNA: TGTGCCAGCAGCTTAGACAGGGGAATCACAGATACGCAGTATTTT

D: .
V: TRBV2
size: .
J: TRBJ1-4
CDR3: CASSAGNGEKLFF
DNA: TGTGCCAGCAGTGCGGGGAACGGCGAAAAACTGTTTTTT

D: .
V: TRBV9
size: .
J: TRBJ1-2
CDR3: CASSVGTGQANYGYTF
DNA: TGTGCCAGCAGCGTAGGCACAGGACAAGCTAACTATGGCTACACCTTC

D: .
V: TRBV27
size: .
J: TRBJ1-4
CDR3: CASSANRGKLFF
DNA: TGTGCCAGCAGTGCCAATCGGGGGAAACTGTTTTTT

D: .
V: TRBV3-1/TRBV3-2
size: .
J: TRBJ2-1
CDR3: CASSPTMGGNEQFF
DNA: TGTGCCAGCAGCCCGACCATGGGGGGCAATGAGCAGTTCTTC

D: .
V: TRBV19
size: .
J: TRBJ1-2
CDR3: CASSIPQGQTVYGYTF
DNA: TGTGCCAGTAGTATACCTCAAGGACAGACCGTCTATGGCTACACCTTC

D: .
V: TRBV7-9
size: .
J: TRBJ1-2
CDR3: CASSLMASNYGYTF
DNA: TGTGCCAGCAGCTTAATGGCCTCTAACTATGGCTACACCTTC

D: TRBD2
V: TRBV28
size: .
J: TRBJ2-1
CDR3: CATHSSGSASYNEQFF
DNA: TGTGCCACCCATTCTAGCGGGAGCGCGTCCTACAATGAGCAGTTCTTC

D: TRBD1
V: TRBV28
size: .
J: TRBJ1-2
CDR3: CASRSTGQGYYGYTF
DNA: TGTGCCAGCAGATCGACGGGACAGGGCTACTATGGCTACACCTTC